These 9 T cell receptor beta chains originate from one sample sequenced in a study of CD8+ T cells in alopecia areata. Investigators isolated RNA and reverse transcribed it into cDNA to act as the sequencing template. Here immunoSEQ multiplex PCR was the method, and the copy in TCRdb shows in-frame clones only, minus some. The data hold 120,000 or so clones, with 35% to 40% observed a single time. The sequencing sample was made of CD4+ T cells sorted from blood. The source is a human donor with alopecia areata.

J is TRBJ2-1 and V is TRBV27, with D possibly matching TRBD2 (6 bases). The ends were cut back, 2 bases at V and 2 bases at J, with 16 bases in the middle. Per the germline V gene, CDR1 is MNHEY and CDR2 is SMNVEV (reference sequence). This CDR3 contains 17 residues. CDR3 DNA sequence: TGTGCCAGCAGTTTAAGAGGTGGAGAGCGGGCCTACAATGAGCAGTTCTTC. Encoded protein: CASSLRGGERAYNEQFF.

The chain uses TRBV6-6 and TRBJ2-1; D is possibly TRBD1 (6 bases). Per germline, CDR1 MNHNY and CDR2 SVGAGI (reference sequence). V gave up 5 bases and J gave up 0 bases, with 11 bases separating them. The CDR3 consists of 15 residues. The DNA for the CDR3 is TGTGCCAGCAGTGCTGACAGGAGCTCCTACAATGAGCAGTTCTTC. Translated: CASSADRSSYNEQFF.

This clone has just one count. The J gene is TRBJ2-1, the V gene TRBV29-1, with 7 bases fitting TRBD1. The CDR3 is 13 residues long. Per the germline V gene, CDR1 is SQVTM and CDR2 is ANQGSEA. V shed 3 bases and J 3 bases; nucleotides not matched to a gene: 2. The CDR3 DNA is TGCAGCGTTGAGGGACAGCGCTACAATGAGCAGTTCTTC. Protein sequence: CSVEGQRYNEQFF.

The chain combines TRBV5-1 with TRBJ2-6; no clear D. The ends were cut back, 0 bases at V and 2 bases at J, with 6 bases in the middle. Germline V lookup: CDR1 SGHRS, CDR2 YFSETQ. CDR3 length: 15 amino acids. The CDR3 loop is CASSLELPGANVLTF. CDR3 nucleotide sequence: TGCGCCAGCAGCTTGGAGTTGCCTGGGGCCAACGTCCTGACTTTC. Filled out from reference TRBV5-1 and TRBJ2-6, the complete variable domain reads KAGVTQTPRYLIKTRGQQVTLSCSPISGHRSVSWYQQTPGQGLQFLFEYFSETQRNKGNFPGRFSGRQFSNSRSEMNVSTLELGDSALYLCASSLELPGANVLTFGAGSRLTVL.

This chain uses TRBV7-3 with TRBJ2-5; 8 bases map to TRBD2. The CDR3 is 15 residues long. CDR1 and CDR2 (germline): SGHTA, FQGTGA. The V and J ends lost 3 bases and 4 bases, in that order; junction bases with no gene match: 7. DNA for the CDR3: TGTGCCAGCAGCTTGGCGGGGGGTAGACGAGAGACCCAGTACTTC. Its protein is CASSLAGGRRETQYF.

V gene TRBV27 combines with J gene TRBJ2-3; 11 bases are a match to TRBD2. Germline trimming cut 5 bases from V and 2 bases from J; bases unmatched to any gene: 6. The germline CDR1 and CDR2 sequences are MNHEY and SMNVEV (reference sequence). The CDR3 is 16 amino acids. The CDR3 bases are TGTGCCAGCAGTCGGGGGACTAGCGGTTACACAGATACGCAGTATTTT. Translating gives CASSRGTSGYTDTQYF.

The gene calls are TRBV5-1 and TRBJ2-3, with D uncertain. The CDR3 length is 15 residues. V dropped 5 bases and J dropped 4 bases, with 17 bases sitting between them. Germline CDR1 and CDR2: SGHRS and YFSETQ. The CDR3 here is CASSPGLILADTQYF. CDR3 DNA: TGCGCCAGCAGTCCCGGGCTCATCCTGGCAGATACGCAGTATTTT.

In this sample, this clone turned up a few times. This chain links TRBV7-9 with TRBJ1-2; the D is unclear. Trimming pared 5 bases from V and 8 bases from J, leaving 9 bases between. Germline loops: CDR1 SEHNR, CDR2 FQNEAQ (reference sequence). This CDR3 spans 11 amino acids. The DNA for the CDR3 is TGTGCCAGCAGCCGGACGGCGGGCTACACCTTC. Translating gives CASSRTAGYTF.

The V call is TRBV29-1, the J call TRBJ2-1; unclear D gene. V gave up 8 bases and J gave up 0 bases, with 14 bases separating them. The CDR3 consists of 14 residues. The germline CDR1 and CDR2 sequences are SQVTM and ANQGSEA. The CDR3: CSSNLRSSYNEQFF. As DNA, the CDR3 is TGCAGCTCGAACCTGAGGAGCTCCTACAATGAGCAGTTCTTC.